The clone carrying this T cell receptor (beta chain) has a count of ten or more. Its antigen is unknown. The data belong to a study of CD8 T cells in ankylosing spondylitis. General study findings and limits: Relatively scarce in peripheral blood, disease-linked clones were CD8+. Some of the motif variants had earlier been found in reactive arthritis patients' fluid and blood.

Germline V CDR1 and CDR2: SGHTA, FQGNSA. There are 14 residues in the CDR3. V was cut by 7 bases and J by 1 base, with 13 bases left in between. Making use of molecular barcodes, quantitative 5'-RACE generated TCR beta libraries. MiXCR, run by TCRdb on the 5' RACE reads, gives a single entry per CDR3 protein. The table shows roughly 180,000 distinct CDR3 sequences, with under 15% occurring only once. This TCR came from a female donor with ankylosing spondylitis or in good health (not recorded which). The rearrangement uses TRBV7-2 and TRBJ1-1; tentatively, D is TRBD1 (5 bases). The source material was blood, either unsorted or a sorted T cell fraction (not recorded which). For the CDR3, the DNA is TGTGCCAGCACCCCGGGGAGGGGGAACACTGAAGCTTTCTTT. Amino acids: CASTPGRGNTEAFF.